Presented here are 26 T cell receptor beta chains from one specimen sequenced in a study of blood T cell repertoires in COVID-19. The repertoire was sequenced with immunoSEQ multiplex PCR; TCRdb's copy has only in-frame clones and lacks some. Of 100,000 to 150,000 clones listed, around 89% were seen once; the top ten hold more than 15%. The sample comprised peripheral blood. These receptor sequences come from a man aged 45 to 65 with active or convalescent COVID-19.

The gene calls are TRBV4-1 and TRBJ2-2; 11 bases are a match to TRBD2. This CDR3 region has 19 residues. CDR1 and CDR2 from the germline V gene are MGHRA and YSYEKL. V shed 0 bases, J shed 4 bases, and the junction held 10 bases outside the gene matches. The CDR3 DNA follows: TGCGCCAGCAGCCAAGATCGGGTAGCGGGGGGGCCGGGCACCGGGGAGCTGTTTTTT. Translating gives CASSQDRVAGGPGTGELFF.

The genes are TRBV24-1 and TRBJ1-5, with 12 positions matching TRBD1. V dropped 4 bases and J dropped 6; count of bases not matched to a gene: 6. The CDR3 length is 16 residues. Per germline, CDR1 KGHDR and CDR2 SFDVKD. The CDR3 region is CATSDTGTGGGQPQHF. For the CDR3, the DNA is TGTGCCACCAGTGACACCGGGACAGGGGGCGGTCAGCCCCAGCATTTT.

This chain joins TRBV7-6 and TRBJ2-1; 7 nucleotides agree with TRBD2. With 4 bases clipped from V and 0 bases from J, the junction kept 15 bases outside the gene matches. The CDR3 contains 19 residues. Germline lookup yields CDR1 SGHVS and CDR2 FNYEAQ. The CDR3 sequence is CASSSNIGYRDYSYNEQFF. The CDR3, as DNA: TGTGCCAGCAGCTCCAATATAGGATACCGGGACTACTCCTACAATGAGCAGTTCTTC.

This chain connects TRBV19 to TRBJ1-5, with D tentatively TRBD1 (6 bases). Trimming removed 6 bases at V and 0 bases at J, with 12 bases between. The CDR3 has 15 amino acids. Germline assignment: CDR1 LNHDA and CDR2 SQIVND (reference sequence). This CDR3 is CASRGQPFSNQPQHF. In DNA, the CDR3 is TGTGCCAGTAGAGGACAGCCGTTTAGCAATCAGCCCCAGCATTTT.

V gene TRBV3-1 (or the pseudogene TRBV3-2) combines with J gene TRBJ2-7, with D tentatively TRBD1 (6 bases). From germline, CDR1 is LGHDT and CDR2 YNNKEL (reference sequence). V was cut by 2 bases and J by 1 base, with 12 bases left in between. CDR3 size: 15 residues. CDR3: CASSQRDTPSYEQYF. The DNA for the CDR3 is TGTGCCAGCAGCCAACGGGACACCCCTTCCTACGAGCAGTACTTC.

The genes are TRBV6-1 and TRBJ1-3; the match to TRBD1 covers 9 bases. The V and J ends lost 4 bases and 7 bases, in that order; junction bases with no gene match: 11. Germline loops: CDR1 MNHNS, CDR2 SASEGT. The CDR3 totals 16 residues. CDR3 DNA sequence: TGTGCCAGCAGTGCGGGACAGGGCTTAACTCGTAACACCATATATTTT. The encoded protein is CASSAGQGLTRNTIYF.

This clone was detected once. The chain links TRBV24-1 to TRBJ1-1, with D possibly being TRBD1 (5 bases). Germline loops: CDR1 KGHDR, CDR2 SFDVKD. The CDR3 consists of 12 residues. The V end lost 9 bases, the J end lost 0 bases, and 7 bases lay between the germline ends. In nucleotides, the CDR3 is TGTGCCACCCGGGGGATGAACACTGAAGCTTTCTTT. Translation gives CATRGMNTEAFF.

This clone was recorded once. This chain joins TRBV10-2 and TRBJ1-2; possible D gene TRBD1, 5 bases. CDR1 and CDR2 (germline): WSHSY, SAAADI. V dropped 2 bases and J dropped 4 bases, with 11 bases sitting between them. The CDR3 extends over 14 amino acids. The CDR3 loop reads CASSEKGFSYGYTF. The CDR3 region has the DNA TGCGCCAGCAGTGAGAAGGGGTTCAGCTATGGCTACACCTTC.

The rearrangement joins TRBV24-1 to TRBJ2-3; 7 positions agree with TRBD1. V gave up 3 bases and J gave up 2 bases; unmatched junction bases: 7. The CDR3 extends over 16 amino acids. In germline, CDR1 is KGHDR, CDR2 SFDVKD. CDR3 loop: CATSDPTGKFTDTQYF. CDR3 in DNA: TGTGCCACCAGTGATCCGACAGGGAAATTCACAGATACGCAGTATTTT.

This clone was picked up one time. The chain has TRBV5-5 and TRBJ2-7, with 9 bases matching TRBD2. Germline-derived CDR1 and CDR2 are SGHKS and YYEKEE (reference sequence). The CDR3 is 15 residues long. V trimming: 0 bases; J trimming: 2 bases; junction bases outside the gene matches: 3. DNA of the CDR3: TGTGCCAGCAGCTTGGGTAGCGGGGGCCCCTACGAGCAGTACTTC. It yields the protein CASSLGSGGPYEQYF.

V gene TRBV5-4 combines with J gene TRBJ2-5; possible D gene TRBD1, 6 bases. CDR1 is SGHNT and CDR2 is YYREEE in the germline V gene (reference sequence). The CDR3 has 14 residues. V lost 0 bases to trimming and J lost 3 bases, with 9 bases between them. CDR3 nucleotide sequence: TGTGCCAGCAGCTTGGATCACAGGGAAGAGACCCAGTACTTC. It specifies CASSLDHREETQYF.

V usage is TRBV3-1 (or the pseudogene TRBV3-2) and J usage is TRBJ2-7; the match to TRBD2 covers 10 bases. Trimming at V came to 1 base and at J to 3 bases, leaving 6 bases not matched to a gene. CDR1 LGHDT and CDR2 YNNKEL come from the germline V gene (reference sequence). The CDR3 contains 16 residues. The CDR3 DNA follows: TGTGCCAGCAGCCAAGGGGGAACTAGCGGGGTCTACGAGCAGTACTTC. It translates to CASSQGGTSGVYEQYF.

This clone showed up just a few times. The genes are TRBV5-1 and TRBJ2-7; 8 nucleotides align to TRBD1. The ends lost 4 bases at V and 0 bases at J; junction bases unmatched: 6. The CDR3 covers 15 residues. CDR1 SGHRS and CDR2 YFSETQ come from the germline V gene. The CDR3 DNA follows: TGCGCCAGCAGCGACCGGACAGGGAGCTCCTACGAGCAGTACTTC. Protein sequence: CASSDRTGSSYEQYF.

This clone was found once. The chain is built from TRBV7-6 and TRBJ2-1, with TRBD2 identical over 7 bases. Per germline, CDR1 SGHVS and CDR2 FNYEAQ. J lost 0 bases, V lost 5 bases, and 7 bases had no gene match. The CDR3 has 16 residues. The CDR3 spells CASSLQSGNSYNEQFF. Written as DNA, the CDR3 is TGTGCCAGCAGCCTACAGAGCGGGAACTCCTACAATGAGCAGTTCTTC.

The chain joins TRBV3-1 (or the pseudogene TRBV3-2) to TRBJ2-5; D may be TRBD1 (6 bases). There are 12 residues in the CDR3. V lost 0 bases and J 12 bases, leaving 11 bases between the germline ends. CDR1 is LGHDT, CDR2 YNNKEL, per germline (reference sequence). The chain's CDR3 is CASSQDGTQKYF. The CDR3 DNA reads TGTGCCAGCAGCCAAGATGGGACACAAAAGTACTTC.

As DNA, the CDR3 is TGCGCCAGCAGCTTGGCGTCAGGCAACACCGGGGAGCTGTTTTTT. It yields the protein CASSLASGNTGELFF. The chain has TRBV5-1 and TRBJ2-2; D gene unclear. Per the germline V gene, CDR1 is SGHRS and CDR2 is YFSETQ. V shed 0 bases and J shed 2 bases, with 8 bases lying between them. CDR3 size: 15 residues.

The chain has TRBV12-5 and TRBJ2-2, with a weak D call TRBD1 (6 bases). V was clipped by 4 bases and J by 3 bases, with 15 bases between them. This CDR3 spans 16 amino acids. The V gene's germline CDR1 is LGHNT and CDR2 FRNRAP. CDR3 residues: CASGSPLGQDTGELFF. The CDR3 bases are TGTGCTAGTGGTTCCCCGTTGGGACAAGACACCGGGGAGCTGTTTTTT.

The J gene is TRBJ1-2, the V gene TRBV3-1 (or the pseudogene TRBV3-2); 8 positions match TRBD1. There are 14 residues in the CDR3. Per germline, CDR1 LGHDT and CDR2 YNNKEL (reference sequence). Trimming at V came to 4 bases and at J to 7 bases, leaving 8 bases not matched to a gene. CDR3 sequence reads: CASSPWTGSVGYTF. The CDR3 coding sequence is TGTGCCAGCAGCCCATGGACAGGGTCGGTTGGCTACACCTTC.

The chain carries TRBV24-1 and TRBJ1-5; tentative D call: TRBD1 (6 bases). This CDR3 region has 13 residues. Germline CDR1 reads KGHDR; CDR2 reads SFDVKD. Trimming took off 7 bases at V and 7 bases at J, with 13 bases between the two ends. The CDR3 here is CATRGTSQQPQHF. CDR3 DNA sequence: TGTGCCACCAGAGGGACAAGTCAGCAGCCCCAGCATTTT.

The rearrangement uses TRBV10-3 and TRBJ2-1; TRBD2 matches at 7 bases. Germline V gives CDR1 ENHRY, CDR2 SYGVKD. Trimming removed 5 bases from V and 5 bases from J; junction bases left unmatched: 15. The CDR3 runs to 17 residues. This CDR3 is CAISPQGIAAGDNEQFF. The DNA of the CDR3 is TGTGCCATCAGTCCTCAGGGAATTGCGGCGGGAGACAATGAGCAGTTCTTC.

The chain couples TRBV6-1 to TRBJ2-6; D remains ambiguous. Trimming left V 6 bases short and J 1 base short, with 16 bases between. Germline-derived CDR1 and CDR2 are MNHNS and SASEGT. The CDR3 has 17 residues. The CDR3 reads CASRESHWASGANVLTF. In nucleotides, the CDR3 is TGTGCCAGCAGGGAAAGCCATTGGGCGTCTGGGGCCAACGTCCTGACTTTC.

This chain uses TRBV7-9 with TRBJ2-3, with 11 bases that match TRBD2. Germline V lookup: CDR1 SEHNR, CDR2 FQNEAQ (reference sequence). The CDR3 has 16 residues. V lost 5 bases, J lost 0 bases, and 4 bases stayed unmatched. The DNA for the CDR3 is TGTGCCAGCAGCCCCTGGACTAGCGGGAGCACAGATACGCAGTATTTT. Protein sequence: CASSPWTSGSTDTQYF.

The J gene is TRBJ2-1, the V gene TRBV11-2; weak D call: TRBD2 (5 bases). The CDR3 covers 16 residues. Deletions cut 2 bases from V and 5 bases from J, with 16 bases between. CDR1 and CDR2 from the germline V gene are SGHAT and FQNNGV. CDR3 nucleotide sequence: TGTGCCAGCAGCTTATTAGTGCGGGTCGAAAACAATGAGCAGTTCTTC. This gives the protein CASSLLVRVENNEQFF.

This chain joins TRBV7-2 and TRBJ2-7; maybe TRBD1 (5 bases). The germline V gene encodes CDR1 SGHTA and CDR2 FQGNSA. Trimming stripped 5 bases from V and 10 bases from J, with 12 bases between. The CDR3 length is 11 residues. The chain's CDR3 is CASSQGWEQYF. The CDR3 DNA reads as TGTGCCAGCAGCCAGGGTTGGGAACAGTACTTC.

This sequence joins TRBV24-1 and TRBJ2-3; 10 bases agree with TRBD1. J lost 5 bases, V lost 5 bases, and 18 bases had no gene match. CDR1 and CDR2 (germline): KGHDR, SFDVKD. The CDR3 is made up of 19 amino acids. CDR3: CATSGQTLRDRGILDTQYF. The CDR3 DNA follows: TGTGCCACCAGTGGACAAACCCTCCGGGACAGGGGTATTTTAGATACGCAGTATTTT.

The chain carries TRBV10-3 and TRBJ2-7; possible D gene TRBD2, 5 bases. V was clipped by 3 bases and J by 6 bases, with 21 bases between them. The CDR3 consists of 16 residues. Germline CDR1 and CDR2: ENHRY and SYGVKD. Written as DNA, the CDR3 is TGTGCCATCAGTGATGCCAGTAGGACCGAGGGCTCCGAGCAGTACTTC. This encodes CAISDASRTEGSEQYF.